Below, 12 T cell receptor beta chains from the same sample are listed, as sequenced in a study of T cell changes during pregnancy in multiple sclerosis. Measured with immunoSEQ multiplex PCR; TCRdb has only the in-frame clones, and not every one. The sample lists 60,000 to 85,000 clones, about 91% occurring once. The sample here was peripheral blood, taken in the second trimester of pregnancy. The receptor source for this set is a female donor in good health, enrolled as a control in a pregnancy study.

This rearrangement joins TRBV5-4 to TRBJ2-5, with 7 bases that match TRBD1. V dropped 4 bases and J dropped 3; count of bases not matched to a gene: 6. There are 14 residues in the CDR3. Germline V gives CDR1 SGHNT, CDR2 YYREEE (reference sequence). The DNA of the CDR3 is TGTGCCAGCAGCCCCGCCGGGACAGAAGAGACCCAGTACTTC. Its protein product is CASSPAGTEETQYF. Full variable domain (outside the CDR3, taken from reference TRBV5-4 and TRBJ2-5): ETGVTQSPTHLIKTRGQQVTLRCSSQSGHNTVSWYQQALGQGPQFIFQYYREEENGRGNFPPRFSGLQFPNYSSELNVNALELDDSALYLCASSPAGTEETQYFGPGTRLLVL.

The sample holds one count of this clone. The chain combines TRBV28 with TRBJ2-3; a weak D match, TRBD2 (5 bases). Trimming removed 6 bases from V and 6 bases from J, with 13 bases in between. Germline values: CDR1 MDHEN, CDR2 SYDVKM. This CDR3 has 13 residues. DNA for the CDR3: TGTGCCAGCAGCCCTGCCGGCGGGGATACGCAGTATTTT. Its translation is CASSPAGGDTQYF.

V usage is TRBV6-6 and J usage is TRBJ1-1, with D perhaps TRBD1 (6 bases). Germline assignment: CDR1 MNHNY and CDR2 SVGAGI (reference sequence). The ends were cut back, 6 bases at V and 4 bases at J, with 12 bases in the middle. The CDR3 has 13 residues. In DNA, the CDR3 is TGTGCCAGCAGACAACAGGGCGGCACTGAAGCTTTCTTT. It is translated as CASRQQGGTEAFF.

The chain links TRBV6-1 to TRBJ1-2; TRBD1 agrees at 7 bases. CDR1 and CDR2 (germline): MNHNS, SASEGT. This CDR3 spans 14 amino acids. V was pared by 5 bases and J by 8 bases, with 11 bases of the junction left unmatched. CDR3 residues: CASSHGQESGGYTF. CDR3 bases: TGTGCCAGCAGTCACGGACAGGAGTCAGGGGGCTACACCTTC.

The rearrangement uses TRBV2 and TRBJ2-7; 7 bases are a match to TRBD1. Per the germline V gene, CDR1 is SNHLY and CDR2 is FYNNEI. The CDR3 is 14 amino acids. V was clipped by 2 bases and J by 2 bases; unmatched bases: 3. This chain's CDR3 is CASSEWDRPYEQYF. CDR3 in DNA: TGTGCCAGCAGTGAATGGGACAGACCCTACGAGCAGTACTTC. Combining the CDR3 with reference TRBV2 and TRBJ2-7 gives the whole variable domain EPEVTQTPSHQVTQMGQEVILRCVPISNHLYFYWYRQILGQKVEFLVSFYNNEISEKSEIFDDQFSVERPDGSNFTLKIRSTKLEDSAMYFCASSEWDRPYEQYFGPGTRLTVT.

The chain combines TRBV15 with TRBJ1-4; 7 bases map to TRBD1. V shed 1 base and J 5 bases; nucleotides not matched to a gene: 4. Germline V gene data show CDR1 as LNHNV and CDR2 as YYDKDF (reference sequence). This CDR3 contains 15 residues. The DNA for the CDR3 is TGTGCCACCAGCAGAGTGACAGGGCGGAATGAAAAACTGTTTTTT. Residues: CATSRVTGRNEKLFF.

The chain uses TRBV28 and TRBJ1-5, with 9 bases matching TRBD1. CDR3 length: 16 amino acids. Trimming at V came to 2 bases and at J to 7 bases, leaving 9 bases not matched to a gene. The germline gives CDR1 MDHEN, CDR2 SYDVKM. The CDR3: CASSLVDRGKIQPQHF. In nucleotides, the CDR3 is TGTGCCAGCAGTTTAGTGGACAGGGGTAAGATACAGCCCCAGCATTTT.

V gene TRBV7-2 combines with J gene TRBJ1-1; a possible D gene is TRBD1 (6 bases). Germline values: CDR1 SGHTA, CDR2 FQGNSA. The V and J ends lost 0 bases and 11 bases respectively, with 16 bases between them. This CDR3 is 14 amino acids long. CDR3 residues: CASSLAFMGATAFF. The CDR3 nucleotides read TGTGCCAGCAGCTTAGCGTTTATGGGGGCCACGGCTTTCTTT.

This clone was found once. This chain links TRBV6-1 with TRBJ2-7; D may be TRBD2 (6 bases). Trimming took 6 bases from V and 4 from J, leaving 13 bases between them. Per germline, CDR1 MNHNS and CDR2 SASEGT. The CDR3 spans 13 residues. The CDR3 nucleotides read TGTGCCAGCAGCGACGGGGGTACGTACGAGCAGTACTTC. It is translated as CASSDGGTYEQYF.

The chain couples TRBV13 to TRBJ2-5; tentative D call: TRBD2 (6 bases). The V gene's germline CDR1 is PRHDT and CDR2 FYEKMQ (reference sequence). The CDR3 has 11 residues. V lost 5 bases and J 7 bases, leaving 8 bases between the germline ends. The CDR3 sequence is CASSMGGTQYF. The CDR3 DNA reads as TGTGCCAGCAGCATGGGGGGGACCCAGTACTTC.

The rearrangement links TRBV4-3 to TRBJ1-2; weak D call: TRBD1 (6 bases). V was shortened by 0 bases and J by 8 bases, with 16 bases between the two germline ends. Germline values: CDR1 LGHNA, CDR2 YSLEER. The CDR3 spans 15 residues. In DNA, the CDR3 is TGCGCCAGCAGCCAAGATTCGCCGACAGGTTTGGGCTACACCTTC. Translation: CASSQDSPTGLGYTF.

This clone showed up just once. This sequence joins TRBV25-1 and TRBJ1-4; TRBD1 is a possible D gene (6 bases). Trimming stripped 6 bases from V and 5 bases from J, with 16 bases between. CDR1 MGHDK and CDR2 SYGVNS come from the germline V gene. The CDR3 extends over 15 amino acids. For the CDR3, the DNA is TGTGCCAGCAGGGAGACAGGTCGTTTAAATGAAAAACTGTTTTTT. It yields the protein CASRETGRLNEKLFF.